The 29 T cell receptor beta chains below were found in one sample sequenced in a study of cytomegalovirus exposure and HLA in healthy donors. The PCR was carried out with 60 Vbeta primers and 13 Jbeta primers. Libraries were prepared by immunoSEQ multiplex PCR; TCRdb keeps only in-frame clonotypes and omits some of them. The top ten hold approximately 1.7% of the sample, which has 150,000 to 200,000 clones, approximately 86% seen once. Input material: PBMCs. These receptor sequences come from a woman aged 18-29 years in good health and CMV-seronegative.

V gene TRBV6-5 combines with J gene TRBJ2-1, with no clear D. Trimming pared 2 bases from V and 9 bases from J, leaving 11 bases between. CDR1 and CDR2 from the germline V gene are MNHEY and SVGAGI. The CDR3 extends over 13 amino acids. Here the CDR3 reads CASSYGGSGEQFF. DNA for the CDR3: TGTGCCAGCAGTTACGGTGGTAGTGGTGAGCAGTTCTTC.

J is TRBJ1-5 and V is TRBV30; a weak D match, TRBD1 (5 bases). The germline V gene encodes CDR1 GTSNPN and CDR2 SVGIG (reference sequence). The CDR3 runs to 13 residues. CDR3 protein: CALGLDSNQPQHF. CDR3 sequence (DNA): TGTGCGTTGGGACTAGATAGCAATCAGCCCCAGCATTTT.

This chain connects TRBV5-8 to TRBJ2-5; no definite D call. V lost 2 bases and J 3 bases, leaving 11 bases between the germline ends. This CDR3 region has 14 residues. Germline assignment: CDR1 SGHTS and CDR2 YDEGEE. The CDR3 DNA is TGTGCCAGCAGCTTAGGAGCTGTAAAAGAGACCCAGTACTTC. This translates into CASSLGAVKETQYF.

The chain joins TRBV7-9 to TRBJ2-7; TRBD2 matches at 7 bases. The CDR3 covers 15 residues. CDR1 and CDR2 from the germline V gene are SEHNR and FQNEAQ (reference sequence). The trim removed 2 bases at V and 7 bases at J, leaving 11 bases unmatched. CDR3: CASSLSSSGMREQYF. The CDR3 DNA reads TGTGCCAGCAGCTTATCGTCTAGCGGTATGAGAGAGCAGTACTTC.

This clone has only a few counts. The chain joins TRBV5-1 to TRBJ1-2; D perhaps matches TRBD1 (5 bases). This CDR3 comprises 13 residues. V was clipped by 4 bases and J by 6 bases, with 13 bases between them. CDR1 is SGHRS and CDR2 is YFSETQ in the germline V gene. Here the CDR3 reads CASSRRGENGYTF. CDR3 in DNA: TGCGCCAGCAGCCGGCGGGGGGAGAATGGCTACACCTTC.

CDR3 loop: CASSIRLAGDLEQFF. The CDR3 DNA reads as TGTGCCAGCAGCATTAGACTAGCGGGAGATCTTGAGCAGTTCTTC. The chain carries TRBV7-9 and TRBJ2-1, with 12 nucleotides matching TRBD2. The CDR3 loop spans 15 amino acids. V lost 5 bases to trimming and J lost 9 bases; unmatched junction nucleotides: 8. Germline V gene sequence: CDR1 SEHNR, CDR2 FQNEAQ (reference sequence).

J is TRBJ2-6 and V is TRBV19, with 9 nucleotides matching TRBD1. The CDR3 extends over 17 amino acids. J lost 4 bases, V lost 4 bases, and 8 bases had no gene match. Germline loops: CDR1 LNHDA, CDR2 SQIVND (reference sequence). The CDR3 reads CASSKGQGPAGANVLTF. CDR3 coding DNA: TGTGCCAGTAGTAAGGGACAGGGCCCGGCAGGGGCCAACGTCCTGACTTTC.

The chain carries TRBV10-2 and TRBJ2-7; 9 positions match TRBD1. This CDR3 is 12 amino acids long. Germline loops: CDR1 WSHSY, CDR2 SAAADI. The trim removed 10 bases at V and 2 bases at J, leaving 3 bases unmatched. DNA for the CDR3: TGCGCCACGGGACAGGGCCCCTACGAGCAGTACTTC. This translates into CATGQGPYEQYF.

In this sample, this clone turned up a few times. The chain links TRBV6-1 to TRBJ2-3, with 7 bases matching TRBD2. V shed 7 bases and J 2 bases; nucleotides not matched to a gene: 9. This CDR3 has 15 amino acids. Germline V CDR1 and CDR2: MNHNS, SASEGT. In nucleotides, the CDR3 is TGTGCCAGCACCCTCGACGGGGGGTCCACAGATACGCAGTATTTT. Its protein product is CASTLDGGSTDTQYF.

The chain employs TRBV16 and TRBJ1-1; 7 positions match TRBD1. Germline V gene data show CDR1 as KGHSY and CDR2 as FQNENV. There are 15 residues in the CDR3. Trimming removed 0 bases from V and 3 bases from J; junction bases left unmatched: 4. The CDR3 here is CASSQSGQGDTEAFF. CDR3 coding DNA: TGTGCCAGCAGCCAATCGGGGCAGGGGGACACTGAAGCTTTCTTT.

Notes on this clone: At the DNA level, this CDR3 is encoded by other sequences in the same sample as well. For the CDR3, the DNA is TGTGCCAGCAGCGTAGCTTTCACTAGCGGGGGGGCCCATGAGCAGTTCTTC. This gives the protein CASSVAFTSGGAHEQFF. The chain carries TRBV9 and TRBJ2-1; 13 bases align to TRBD2. Looked up from germline, CDR1 is SGDLS and CDR2 is YYNGEE. The CDR3 covers 17 residues. J gave up 8 bases and V 0 bases, and 8 bases lay outside the gene matches.

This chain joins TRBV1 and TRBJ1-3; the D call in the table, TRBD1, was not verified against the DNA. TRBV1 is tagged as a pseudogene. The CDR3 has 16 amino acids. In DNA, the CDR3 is TGCACCAGCAGCCAAAGGGCTAGGGGGCCAGGAAACACCATATATTTT. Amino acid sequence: CTSSQRARGPGNTIYF.

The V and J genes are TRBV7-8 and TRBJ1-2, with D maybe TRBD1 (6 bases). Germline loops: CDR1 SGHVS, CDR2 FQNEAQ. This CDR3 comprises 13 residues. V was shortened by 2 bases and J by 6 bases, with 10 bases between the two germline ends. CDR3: CASSLRRGDGYTF. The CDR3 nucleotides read TGTGCCAGCAGCTTACGCAGGGGAGATGGCTACACCTTC.

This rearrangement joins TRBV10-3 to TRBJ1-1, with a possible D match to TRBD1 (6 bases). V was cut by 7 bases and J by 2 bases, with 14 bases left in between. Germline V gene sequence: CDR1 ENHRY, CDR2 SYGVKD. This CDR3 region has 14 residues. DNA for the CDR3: TGTGCCATCAAAACGACAGGTACAAACACTGAAGCTTTCTTT. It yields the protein CAIKTTGTNTEAFF.

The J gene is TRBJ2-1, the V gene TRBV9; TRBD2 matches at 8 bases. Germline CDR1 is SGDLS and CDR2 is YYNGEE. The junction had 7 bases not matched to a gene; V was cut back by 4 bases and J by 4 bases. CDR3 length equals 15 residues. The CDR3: CASSSGGRTYNEQFF. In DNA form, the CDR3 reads TGTGCCAGCAGCAGCGGGGGCCGCACTTACAATGAGCAGTTCTTC.

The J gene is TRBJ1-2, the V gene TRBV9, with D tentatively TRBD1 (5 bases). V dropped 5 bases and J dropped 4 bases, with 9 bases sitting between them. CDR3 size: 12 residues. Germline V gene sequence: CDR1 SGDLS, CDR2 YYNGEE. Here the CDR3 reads CASRGQTYGYTF. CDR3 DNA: TGTGCCAGCAGGGGGCAGACCTATGGCTACACCTTC.

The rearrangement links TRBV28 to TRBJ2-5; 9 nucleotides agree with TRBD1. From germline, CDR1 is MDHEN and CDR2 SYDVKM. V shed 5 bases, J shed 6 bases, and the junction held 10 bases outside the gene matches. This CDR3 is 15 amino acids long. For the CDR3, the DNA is TGTGCCAGCAGTCGTCCCGGGACAGGGCAAAAGACCCAGTACTTC. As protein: CASSRPGTGQKTQYF.

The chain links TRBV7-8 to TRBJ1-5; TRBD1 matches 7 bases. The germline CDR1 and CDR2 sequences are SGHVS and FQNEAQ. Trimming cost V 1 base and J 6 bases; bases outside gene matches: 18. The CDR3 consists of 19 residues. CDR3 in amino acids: CASSLGRLQHRGTVQPQHF. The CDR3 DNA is TGTGCCAGCAGCTTAGGTAGATTGCAACACAGGGGTACTGTTCAGCCCCAGCATTTT.

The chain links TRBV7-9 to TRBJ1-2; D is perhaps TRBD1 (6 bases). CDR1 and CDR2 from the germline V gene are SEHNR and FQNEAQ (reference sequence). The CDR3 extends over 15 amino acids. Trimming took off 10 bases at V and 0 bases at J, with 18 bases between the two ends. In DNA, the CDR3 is TGTGCCATCCGGGACACCCGGTCGGCTAACTATGGCTACACCTTC. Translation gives CAIRDTRSANYGYTF.

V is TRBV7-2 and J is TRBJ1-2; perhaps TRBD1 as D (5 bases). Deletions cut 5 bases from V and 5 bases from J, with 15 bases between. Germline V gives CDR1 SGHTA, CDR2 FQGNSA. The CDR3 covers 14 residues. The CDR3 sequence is CASSPQGGEYGYTF. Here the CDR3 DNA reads TGTGCCAGCAGCCCCCAGGGTGGGGAATATGGCTACACCTTC.

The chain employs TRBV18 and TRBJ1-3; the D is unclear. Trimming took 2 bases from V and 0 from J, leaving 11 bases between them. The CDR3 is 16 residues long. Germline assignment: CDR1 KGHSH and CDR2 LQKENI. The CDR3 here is CASSPSRPDSGNTIYF. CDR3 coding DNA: TGTGCCAGCTCACCAAGCAGGCCTGACTCTGGAAACACCATATATTTT.

Here the CDR3 DNA reads TGTGCCAGCAGCCCACAGTGGGAGACCCAGTACTTC. Its translation: CASSPQWETQYF. The chain combines TRBV7-6 with TRBJ2-5; D unresolved. The CDR3 consists of 12 residues. The germline gives CDR1 SGHVS, CDR2 FNYEAQ. The V gene lost 5 bases and the J gene lost 5 bases, with 9 bases spanning the gap. The variable domain in full, completed from reference TRBV7-6 and TRBJ2-5, reads GAGVSQSPRYKVTKRGQDVALRCDPISGHVSLYWYRQALGQGPEFLTYFNYEAQQDKSGLPNDRFSAERPEGSISTLTIQRTEQRDSAMYRCASSPQWETQYFGPGTRLLVL.

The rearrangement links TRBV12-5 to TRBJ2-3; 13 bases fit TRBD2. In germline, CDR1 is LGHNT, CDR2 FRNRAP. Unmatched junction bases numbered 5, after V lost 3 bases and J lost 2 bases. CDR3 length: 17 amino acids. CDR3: CASGFGLAGEVTDTQYF. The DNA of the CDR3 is TGTGCTAGTGGTTTCGGACTAGCGGGAGAGGTCACAGATACGCAGTATTTT.

As DNA, the CDR3 is TGCGCCAGCAGCCAAGGACTTGAAGGTTCACCCCTCCACTTT. The encoded protein is CASSQGLEGSPLHF. The rearrangement joins TRBV4-1 to TRBJ1-6, with no clear D. The CDR3 extends over 14 amino acids. In germline, CDR1 is MGHRA, CDR2 YSYEKL. V lost 1 base, J lost 9 bases, and 10 bases lay in between.

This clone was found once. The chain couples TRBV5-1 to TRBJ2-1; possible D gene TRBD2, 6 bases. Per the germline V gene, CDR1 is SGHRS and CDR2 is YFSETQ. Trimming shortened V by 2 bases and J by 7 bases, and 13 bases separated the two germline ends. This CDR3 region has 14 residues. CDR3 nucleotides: TGCGCCAGCAGCTTCCGGGACTCCAAGAATGAGCAGTTCTTC. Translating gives CASSFRDSKNEQFF. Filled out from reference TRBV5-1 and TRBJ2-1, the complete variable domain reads KAGVTQTPRYLIKTRGQQVTLSCSPISGHRSVSWYQQTPGQGLQFLFEYFSETQRNKGNFPGRFSGRQFSNSRSEMNVSTLELGDSALYLCASSFRDSKNEQFFGPGTRLTVL.

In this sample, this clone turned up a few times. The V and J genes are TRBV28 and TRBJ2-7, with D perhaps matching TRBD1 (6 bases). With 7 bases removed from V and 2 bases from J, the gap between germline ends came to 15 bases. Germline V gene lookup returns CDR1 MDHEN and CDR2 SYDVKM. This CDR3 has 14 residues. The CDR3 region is CASKEGVGPYEQYF. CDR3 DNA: TGTGCCAGCAAAGAGGGGGTGGGGCCCTACGAGCAGTACTTC.

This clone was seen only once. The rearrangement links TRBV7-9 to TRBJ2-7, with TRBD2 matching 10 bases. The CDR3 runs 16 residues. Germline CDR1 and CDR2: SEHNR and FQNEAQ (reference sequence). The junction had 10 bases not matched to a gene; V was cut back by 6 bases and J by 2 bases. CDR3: CASSPATSGETYEQYF. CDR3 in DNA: TGTGCCAGCAGTCCGGCAACTAGCGGGGAGACCTACGAGCAGTACTTC.

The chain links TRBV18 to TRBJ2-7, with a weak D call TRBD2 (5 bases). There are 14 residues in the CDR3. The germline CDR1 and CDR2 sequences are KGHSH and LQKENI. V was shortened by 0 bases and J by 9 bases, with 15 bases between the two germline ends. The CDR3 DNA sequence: TGTGCCAGCTCACCACCGGGAGTAAAGTCAGTGCAGTACTTC. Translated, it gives CASSPPGVKSVQYF.

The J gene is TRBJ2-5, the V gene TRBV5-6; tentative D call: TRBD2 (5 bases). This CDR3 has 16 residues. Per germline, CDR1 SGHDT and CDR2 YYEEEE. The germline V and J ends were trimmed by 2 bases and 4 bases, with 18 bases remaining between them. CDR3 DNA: TGTGCCAGCAGCTTACGTGGACTCCAATCAGGAGAGACCCAGTACTTC. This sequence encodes CASSLRGLQSGETQYF.